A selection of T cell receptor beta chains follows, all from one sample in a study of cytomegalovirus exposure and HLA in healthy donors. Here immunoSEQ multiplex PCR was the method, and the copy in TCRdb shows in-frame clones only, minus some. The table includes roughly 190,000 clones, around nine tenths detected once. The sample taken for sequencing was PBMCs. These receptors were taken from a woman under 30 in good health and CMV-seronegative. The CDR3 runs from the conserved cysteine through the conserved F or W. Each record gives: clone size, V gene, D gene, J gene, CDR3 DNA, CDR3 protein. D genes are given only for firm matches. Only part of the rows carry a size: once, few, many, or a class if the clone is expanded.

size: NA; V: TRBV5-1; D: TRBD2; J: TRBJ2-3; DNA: TGCGCCAGCAACCGGGGCGGGAGGGAGATGGCAGATACGCAGTATTTT; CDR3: CASNRGGREMADTQYF
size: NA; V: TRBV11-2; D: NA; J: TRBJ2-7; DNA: TGTGCCAGCAGCTTAGTAGGGCCTAGCAACGACGAGCAGTACTTC; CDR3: CASSLVGPSNDEQYF
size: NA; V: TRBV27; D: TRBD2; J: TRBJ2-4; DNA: TGTGCCAGCAGTTTGGGTTGGGGGGGTCAAGGCATTCAGTACTTC; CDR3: CASSLGWGGQGIQYF
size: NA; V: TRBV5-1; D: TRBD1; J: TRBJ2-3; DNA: TGCGCCAGCAGCCCTACAGGGGGCAACACAGATACGCAGTATTTT; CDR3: CASSPTGGNTDTQYF
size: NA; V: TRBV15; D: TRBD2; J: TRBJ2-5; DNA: TGTGCCACCAGCAGAGTGCGGGGGGGCTCGGAGACCCAGTACTTC; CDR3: CATSRVRGGSETQYF
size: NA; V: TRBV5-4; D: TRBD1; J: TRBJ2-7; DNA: TGTGCCAGCAGCTCCTTAAGGGGACAGACCTACGAGCAGTACTTC; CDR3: CASSSLRGQTYEQYF
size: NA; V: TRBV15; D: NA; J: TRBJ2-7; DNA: TGTGCCACCAGCAGAGATAGGGGGACAGTGGTCGGGGGCGAGCAGTACTTC; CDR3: CATSRDRGTVVGGEQYF
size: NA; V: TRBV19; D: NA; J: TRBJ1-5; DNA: TGTGCCAGTAGTATTGGGCAGGGGCGATTACAGCCCCAGCATTTT; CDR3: CASSIGQGRLQPQHF
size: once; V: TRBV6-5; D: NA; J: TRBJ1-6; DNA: TGTGCCAGCAGTTACGGCCAGGCCTATAATTCACCCCCCCACTTT; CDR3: CASSYGQAYNSPPHF
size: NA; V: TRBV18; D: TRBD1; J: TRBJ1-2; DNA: TGTGCCAGCTCTCGACGGACAGGGGGGAAGGGCTATGGCTACACCTTC; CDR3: CASSRRTGGKGYGYTF
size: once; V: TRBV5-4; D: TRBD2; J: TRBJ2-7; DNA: TGTGCCAGCAGCTTGGGGTTCCCCTCGGGACTAGTTGCCTACGAGCAGTACTTC; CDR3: CASSLGFPSGLVAYEQYF
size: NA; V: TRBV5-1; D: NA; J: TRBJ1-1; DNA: TGCGCCAGCAGCGGAACGACAGTGAACACTGAAGCTTTCTTT; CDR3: CASSGTTVNTEAFF
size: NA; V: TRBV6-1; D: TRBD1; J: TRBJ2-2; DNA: TGTGCCAGCAAACTAGACAGGGGCCGGCAGGAGCTGTTTTTT; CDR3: CASKLDRGRQELFF
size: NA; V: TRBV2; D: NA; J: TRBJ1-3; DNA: TGTGCCAGCAGTTGGGGTGGGGCCGGAAACACCATATATTTT; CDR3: CASSWGGAGNTIYF
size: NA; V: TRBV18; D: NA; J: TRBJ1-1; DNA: TGTGCCAGCTCACCCCTTTACGGTGAAGCTTTCTTT; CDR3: CASSPLYGEAFF
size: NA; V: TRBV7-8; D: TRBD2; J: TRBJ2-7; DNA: TGTGCCAGTCGTGGGAGGGGGATAGCGGGAGGTTACGAGCAGTACTTC; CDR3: CASRGRGIAGGYEQYF
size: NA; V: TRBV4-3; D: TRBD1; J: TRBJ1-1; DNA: TGCGCCAGCAGCCAAGGACAGGGGACAACTGAAGCTTTCTTT; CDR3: CASSQGQGTTEAFF
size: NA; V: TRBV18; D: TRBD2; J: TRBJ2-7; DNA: TGTGCCAGCCACACCGGGGCGGGGGGCTACGAGCAGTACTTC; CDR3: CASHTGAGGYEQYF
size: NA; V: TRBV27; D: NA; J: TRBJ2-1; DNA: TGTGCCAGCAGTTTTGGACAGTCAAGAAGCAATGAGCAGTTCTTC; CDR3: CASSFGQSRSNEQFF
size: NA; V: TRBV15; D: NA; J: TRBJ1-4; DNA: TGTGCCACCAGCGGGCTTTGGACTAATGAAAAACTGTTTTTT; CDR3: CATSGLWTNEKLFF
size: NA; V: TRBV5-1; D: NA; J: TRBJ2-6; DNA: TGCGCCAGCAAGGAAAGGCCAGGGGTCTATGGGGCCAACGTCCTGACTTTC; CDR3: CASKERPGVYGANVLTF
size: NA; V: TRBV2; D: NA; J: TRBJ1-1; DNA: TGTGCCAGCAGCGCAGGTGGCGCTTTCTTT; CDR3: CASSAGGAFF
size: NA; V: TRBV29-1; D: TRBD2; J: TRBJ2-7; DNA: TGCAGCGTAATAGCAGGACTAGCAGGGTACTCCTACGAGCAGTACTTC; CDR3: CSVIAGLAGYSYEQYF
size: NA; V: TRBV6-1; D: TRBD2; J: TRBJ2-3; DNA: TGTGCCAGCAGTGAAGCGGCGGGAGGGCCGGGGACAGATACGCAGTATTTT; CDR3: CASSEAAGGPGTDTQYF
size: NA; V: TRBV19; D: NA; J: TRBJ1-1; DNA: TGTGCCAGTAGCCCTACCCGGGGTGAAGCTTTCTTT; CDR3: CASSPTRGEAFF
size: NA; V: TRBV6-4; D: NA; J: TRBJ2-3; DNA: TGTGCCAGCAGTGACGGAAGCGCAGATACGCAGTATTTT; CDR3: CASSDGSADTQYF
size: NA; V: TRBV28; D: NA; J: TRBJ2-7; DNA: TGTGCCAGCAGCCCTGGGGCGAGCTCCTACGAGCAGTACTTC; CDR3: CASSPGASSYEQYF
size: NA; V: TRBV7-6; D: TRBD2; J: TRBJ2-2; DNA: TGTGCCAGCAGCTTAGAGTCCGGGAGGGCAGGCGGGGAGCTGTTTTTT; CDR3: CASSLESGRAGGELFF
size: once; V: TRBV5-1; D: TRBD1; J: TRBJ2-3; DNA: TGCGCCAGCAGCCCTCGCGAGACAGGGCGAGACACAGATACGCAGTATTTT; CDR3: CASSPRETGRDTDTQYF
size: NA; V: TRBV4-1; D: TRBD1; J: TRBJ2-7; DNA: TGCGCCAGCAGCCAAGATCTGGGGACAGTCCGCGAGCAGTACTTC; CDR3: CASSQDLGTVREQYF
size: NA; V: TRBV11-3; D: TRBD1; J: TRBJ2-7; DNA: TGTGCCAGCAGCTTAGGCGACGGGACAGGGGGAGGCTACGAGCAGTACTTC; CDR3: CASSLGDGTGGGYEQYF
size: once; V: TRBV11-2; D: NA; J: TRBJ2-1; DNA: TGTGCCAGCAGCTTAGTCCTCAATGAGCAGTTCTTC; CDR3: CASSLVLNEQFF
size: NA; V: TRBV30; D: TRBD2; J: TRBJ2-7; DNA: TGTGCCTGGAGTGTACCTGGGGCGGGGGGGAGCGAGCAGTACTTC; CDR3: CAWSVPGAGGSEQYF
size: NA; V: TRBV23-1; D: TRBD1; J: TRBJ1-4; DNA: TGCGCCAGCAGTCGGGACAGTTGGAATGAAAAACTGTTTTTT; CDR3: CASSRDSWNEKLFF
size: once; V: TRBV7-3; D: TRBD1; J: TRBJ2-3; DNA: TGTGCCAGCAGCTCCGGACAGGGGTCCACAGATACGCAGTATTTT; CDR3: CASSSGQGSTDTQYF
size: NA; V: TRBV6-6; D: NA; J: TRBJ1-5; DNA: TGTGCCAGCAGTTATCCCAGTTCTAGCAATCAGCCCCAGCATTTT; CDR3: CASSYPSSSNQPQHF
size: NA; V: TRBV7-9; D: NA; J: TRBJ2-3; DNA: TGTGCCAGCAGCTTAGGGGGCGGGACCCCCACAGATACGCAGTATTTT; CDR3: CASSLGGGTPTDTQYF
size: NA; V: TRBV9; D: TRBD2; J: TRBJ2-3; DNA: TGTGCCAGCAGCGTGAGCGGGACTAGCACAGATACGCAGTATTTT; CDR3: CASSVSGTSTDTQYF
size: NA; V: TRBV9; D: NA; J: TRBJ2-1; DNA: TGTGCCAGCAGCGTAGTAGGGGATATAGGTGAGCAGTTCTTC; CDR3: CASSVVGDIGEQFF
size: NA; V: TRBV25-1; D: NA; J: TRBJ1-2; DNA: TGTGCCAGCAGTGAGCGGCAGAACTATGGCTACACCTTC; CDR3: CASSERQNYGYTF
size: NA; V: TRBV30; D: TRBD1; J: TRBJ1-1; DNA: TGTGCCTGGCAGACCCCGGGACAGGGATTCGCTGAAGCTTTCTTT; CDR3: CAWQTPGQGFAEAFF
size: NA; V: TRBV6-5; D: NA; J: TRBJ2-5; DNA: TGTGCCAGCAGTTACTCGATTAGCAAAGAGACCCAGTACTTC; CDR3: CASSYSISKETQYF
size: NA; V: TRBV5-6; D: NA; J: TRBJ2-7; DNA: TGTGCCAGCAGCTCCAGGCGCTACGAGCAGTACTTC; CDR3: CASSSRRYEQYF
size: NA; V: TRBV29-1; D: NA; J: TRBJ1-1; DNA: TGCAGCGTTGTTTCTATCGGGAACACTGAAGCTTTCTTT; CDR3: CSVVSIGNTEAFF
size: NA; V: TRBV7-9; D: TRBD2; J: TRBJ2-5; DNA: TGTGCCAGCAGCTTAGGGACTAGCGGGAGTTGGGGCGTAGGAGAGACCCAGTACTTC; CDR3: CASSLGTSGSWGVGETQYF
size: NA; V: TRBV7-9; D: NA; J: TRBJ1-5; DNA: TGTGGGAGCAGTCGCGGGAATCAGCCCCAGCATTTT; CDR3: CGSSRGNQPQHF
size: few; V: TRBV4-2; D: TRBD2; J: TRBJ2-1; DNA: TGTGCCAGCAGCCATGCCGGGACTAGCGGGAGGGACTACAATGAGCAGTTCTTC; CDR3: CASSHAGTSGRDYNEQFF
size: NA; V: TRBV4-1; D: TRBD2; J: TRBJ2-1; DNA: TGCGCCAGCAGCCGTACCGTAGCGGGAGAATACTACAATGAGCAGTTCTTC; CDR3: CASSRTVAGEYYNEQFF
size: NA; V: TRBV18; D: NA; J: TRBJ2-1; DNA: TGTGCCAGCTCACCTCAACAACACGAGCAGTTCTTC; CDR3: CASSPQQHEQFF
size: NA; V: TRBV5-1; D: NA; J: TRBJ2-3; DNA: TGCGCCAGCAGCGCGTCCCCAGGGGATACGCAGTATTTT; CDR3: CASSASPGDTQYF
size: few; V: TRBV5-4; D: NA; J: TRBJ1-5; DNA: TGTGCCAGCAGCTTGGAACTCGATCAGCCCCAGCATTTT; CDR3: CASSLELDQPQHF
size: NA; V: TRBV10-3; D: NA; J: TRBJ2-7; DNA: TGTGCCATCAGTGAGTCAGAGGCGGGGAGTGACGAGCAGTACTTC; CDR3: CAISESEAGSDEQYF
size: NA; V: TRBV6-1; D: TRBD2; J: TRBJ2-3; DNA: TGTGCCAGCAGTGAACTACCGGGACTAGTGACGGGGGGCACAGATACGCAGTATTTT; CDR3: CASSELPGLVTGGTDTQYF
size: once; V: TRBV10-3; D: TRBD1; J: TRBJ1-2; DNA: TGTGCCATCAGTGAAGGGACAGCCTATGGCTACACCTTC; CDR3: CAISEGTAYGYTF
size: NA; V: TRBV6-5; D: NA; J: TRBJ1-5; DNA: TGTGCCAGCAGTACGGGGGATCAGCCCCAGCATTTT; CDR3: CASSTGDQPQHF